This TCR beta chain was recovered during a study of early T cells in non-severe SARS-CoV-2 infection. Individual cDNA molecules were tagged with unique molecular identifiers, the study reported. TCRdb itself ran the 5' RACE reads through MiXCR, one entry per CDR3 protein. The sample contains approximately 120,000 distinct CDR3 sequences, around 14% of which appear only once. The germline V gene has CDR1 SEHNR and CDR2 FQNEAQ (reference sequence). Trimming shortened V by 6 bases and J by 4 bases, and 15 bases separated the two germline ends. CDR3 length: 15 amino acids. At least ten counts were recorded for this clonotype.

The source material was whole blood. The chain carries TRBV7-9 and TRBJ2-2; D possibly corresponds to TRBD1 (6 bases). The receptor comes from an adult who was a healthcare worker with PCR-confirmed SARS-CoV-2 infection or an uninfected control (not recorded which). CDR3 protein: CASRHSVGATGELFF. In nucleotides, the CDR3 is TGTGCCAGCAGACATAGCGTGGGGGCCACCGGGGAGCTGTTTTTT.